These T cell receptor beta chains were read from a single sample in a study of CD8 T cells in Susac syndrome. TCRdb independently ran MiXCR on the immunoSEQ multiplex PCR reads; one entry per CDR3 protein. The sample comprises 150,000 to 190,000 distinct CDR3 sequences, approximately 94% of which are singletons, and 0.2% to 0.25% rests with the top ten. Sequencing was performed on CD8+ T cells from PBMCs. These receptors all stem from a human donor with multiple sclerosis. Each CDR3 is given with its conserved first and last residue. D genes are given only for firm matches. Where a row states a size, it is once, few, many or the class of an expanded clone; other rows omit it.

j_call: TRBJ2-5
d_call: TRBD1
v_call: TRBV28
clone_size: NA
cdr3_nt: TGTGCCAGCAGTACCATAAGGGGACAGGGTCGCCGTGAGACCCAGTACTTC
cdr3_aa: CASSTIRGQGRRETQYF

j_call: TRBJ2-5
d_call: NA
v_call: TRBV12-3/TRBV12-4
clone_size: NA
cdr3_nt: TGTGCCAGCAATTCGGACAGTGGGATAGAGACCCAGTACTTC
cdr3_aa: CASNSDSGIETQYF

j_call: TRBJ2-7
d_call: NA
v_call: TRBV5-1
clone_size: once
cdr3_nt: TGCGCCAGCAGCAGGGGGGACACCCGGAGGTCCTACGAGCAGTACTTC
cdr3_aa: CASSRGDTRRSYEQYF

j_call: TRBJ1-2
d_call: TRBD1
v_call: TRBV9
clone_size: NA
cdr3_nt: TGTGCCAGCAGCGTACAGGGGGCGAGGGGCTACACCTTC
cdr3_aa: CASSVQGARGYTF

j_call: TRBJ2-6
d_call: NA
v_call: TRBV20-1
clone_size: NA
cdr3_nt: TGCAGTGCTAGGGACAGATTGTCGACTGGGGCCAACGTCCTGACTTTC
cdr3_aa: CSARDRLSTGANVLTF

j_call: TRBJ1-2
d_call: NA
v_call: TRBV30
clone_size: NA
cdr3_nt: TGTGCCTGGAACGGGGAGGGCGCGGACTATGGCTACACCTTC
cdr3_aa: CAWNGEGADYGYTF

j_call: TRBJ2-7
d_call: TRBD2
v_call: TRBV28
clone_size: NA
cdr3_nt: TGTGCCACCCAGACTAGCGGGGGCCAGAGCTCCTACGAGCAGTACTTC
cdr3_aa: CATQTSGGQSSYEQYF

j_call: TRBJ1-1
d_call: TRBD1
v_call: TRBV7-8
clone_size: NA
cdr3_nt: TGTGCCAGCCATAGAGGGGGCGAAGCTTTCTTT
cdr3_aa: CASHRGGEAFF

j_call: TRBJ2-1
d_call: NA
v_call: TRBV4-1
clone_size: NA
cdr3_nt: TGCGCCAGCAGCCAAGTGAAAGAGCGGGAGCAGTTCTTC
cdr3_aa: CASSQVKEREQFF

j_call: TRBJ2-2
d_call: NA
v_call: TRBV29-1
clone_size: NA
cdr3_nt: TGCAGCGTTGTCCATGATACGAACACCGGGGAGCTGTTTTTT
cdr3_aa: CSVVHDTNTGELFF

j_call: TRBJ2-4
d_call: NA
v_call: TRBV5-6
clone_size: NA
cdr3_nt: TGTGCCAGCAGCTCCGGGACCTACATTCAGTACTTC
cdr3_aa: CASSSGTYIQYF

j_call: TRBJ2-3
d_call: TRBD2
v_call: TRBV6-5
clone_size: NA
cdr3_nt: TGTGCCAGCAACCCTAGCGGGGGCTCAGATACGCAGTATTTT
cdr3_aa: CASNPSGGSDTQYF

j_call: TRBJ2-5
d_call: NA
v_call: TRBV29-1
clone_size: NA
cdr3_nt: TGCAGCGGAGCCTCAGGGGCTGGCTTTGGAGAGACCCAGTACTTC
cdr3_aa: CSGASGAGFGETQYF

j_call: TRBJ2-7
d_call: NA
v_call: TRBV6-2/TRBV6-3
clone_size: NA
cdr3_nt: TGTGCCAGCAGTCATATTCCCGCGGACGAGCAGTACTTC
cdr3_aa: CASSHIPADEQYF

j_call: TRBJ2-7
d_call: TRBD1
v_call: TRBV30
clone_size: NA
cdr3_nt: TGTGCCTGGAGTGCCGACAGGGGAACCTACGAGCAGTACTTC
cdr3_aa: CAWSADRGTYEQYF

j_call: TRBJ2-1
d_call: TRBD2
v_call: TRBV6-5
clone_size: few
cdr3_nt: TGTGCCAGCTCTAGCGGGGGCAATGAGCAGTTCTTC
cdr3_aa: CASSSGGNEQFF

j_call: TRBJ1-2
d_call: TRBD1
v_call: TRBV30
clone_size: once
cdr3_nt: TGTGCCTGGAGTGAAGACAGGGATGACTATGGCTACACCTTC
cdr3_aa: CAWSEDRDDYGYTF

j_call: TRBJ1-2
d_call: NA
v_call: TRBV30
clone_size: NA
cdr3_nt: TGTGCCTGGAGAAAAGGGGACGGCTACACCTTC
cdr3_aa: CAWRKGDGYTF

j_call: TRBJ2-2
d_call: NA
v_call: TRBV9
clone_size: NA
cdr3_nt: TGTGCCAGCGGAGGAACCGGGGAGCTGTTTTTT
cdr3_aa: CASGGTGELFF

j_call: TRBJ2-3
d_call: NA
v_call: TRBV30
clone_size: NA
cdr3_nt: TGTGCCTGGGGACGTAACGCGGCAGATACGCAGTATTTT
cdr3_aa: CAWGRNAADTQYF

j_call: TRBJ2-5
d_call: NA
v_call: TRBV12-5
clone_size: NA
cdr3_nt: TGTGCTAGTGGTATGGGACATGAGCAGACCCAGTACTTC
cdr3_aa: CASGMGHEQTQYF

j_call: TRBJ2-1
d_call: TRBD2
v_call: TRBV29-1
clone_size: NA
cdr3_nt: TGCAGCGTAATTAGCGGGGGGGCCATTGAGCAGTTCTTC
cdr3_aa: CSVISGGAIEQFF

j_call: TRBJ1-1
d_call: NA
v_call: TRBV9
clone_size: NA
cdr3_nt: TGTGCCAGCTCAGGTGCGAACACTGAAGCTTTCTTT
cdr3_aa: CASSGANTEAFF

j_call: TRBJ1-1
d_call: NA
v_call: TRBV25-1
clone_size: NA
cdr3_nt: TGTGCCAGCAGTGGTGCTTCGAACACTGAAGCTTTCTTT
cdr3_aa: CASSGASNTEAFF